Listed below are T cell receptor beta chains from one sample, sequenced in a study of early T cells in non-severe SARS-CoV-2 infection. TCRdb recomputed calls from the 5' RACE reads with MiXCR, one row per CDR3 protein. The data contain some 64,000 distinct CDR3 sequences, 9.5% to 14% of them seen just once; the ten biggest clones take up 1.5% to 2%. The sequencing sample was made of whole blood. Every receptor here comes from an adult who was a healthcare worker with PCR-confirmed SARS-CoV-2 infection or an uninfected control (not recorded which). Both conserved end residues are part of each CDR3. Each record gives: V gene, clone size, J gene, D gene, CDR3 protein, CDR3 DNA. D genes are given only for firm matches. Rows may omit the clone size; those that give it use once, few, many or a size class.

v_call: TRBV5-6; clone_size: NA; j_call: TRBJ2-3; d_call: NA; cdr3_aa: CASSLYPQSTGRLTDTQYF; cdr3_nt: TGTGCCAGCAGCTTGTACCCTCAGAGTACTGGGAGGCTCACAGATACGCAGTATTTT
v_call: TRBV28; clone_size: few; j_call: TRBJ2-5; d_call: NA; cdr3_aa: CASTPSSEETQYF; cdr3_nt: TGTGCCAGCACCCCTTCTAGTGAAGAGACCCAGTACTTC
v_call: TRBV5-4; clone_size: few; j_call: TRBJ1-1; d_call: TRBD1; cdr3_aa: CASSFRQGTEAFF; cdr3_nt: TGTGCCAGCAGCTTCCGACAGGGGACTGAAGCTTTCTTT
v_call: TRBV20-1; clone_size: many; j_call: TRBJ2-3; d_call: TRBD2; cdr3_aa: CSASLGGGTDTQYF; cdr3_nt: TGCAGTGCTAGCTTGGGGGGGGGCACAGATACGCAGTATTTT
v_call: TRBV20-1; clone_size: NA; j_call: TRBJ2-4; d_call: TRBD2; cdr3_aa: CSATRGVGLAGSKNIQYF; cdr3_nt: TGCAGTGCGACCCGAGGGGTCGGCCTAGCGGGTTCCAAAAACATTCAGTACTTC
v_call: TRBV29-1; clone_size: NA; j_call: TRBJ2-7; d_call: TRBD1; cdr3_aa: CSVEGGQGSSYEQYF; cdr3_nt: TGCAGCGTTGAAGGGGGACAGGGAAGCTCCTACGAGCAGTACTTC
v_call: TRBV29-1; clone_size: few; j_call: TRBJ2-7; d_call: NA; cdr3_aa: CSAGSGYEQYF; cdr3_nt: TGCAGCGCGGGGTCGGGGTACGAGCAGTACTTC
v_call: TRBV30; clone_size: NA; j_call: TRBJ2-3; d_call: NA; cdr3_aa: CAWSVLGDSTDTQYF; cdr3_nt: TGTGCCTGGAGTGTACTGGGGGATAGCACAGATACGCAGTATTTT
v_call: TRBV20-1; clone_size: NA; j_call: TRBJ2-1; d_call: NA; cdr3_aa: CSARDSQGRDSEQFF; cdr3_nt: TGCAGTGCTAGAGATTCGCAGGGACGGGACTCTGAGCAGTTCTTC
v_call: TRBV6-5; clone_size: many; j_call: TRBJ2-1; d_call: TRBD2; cdr3_aa: CASSYRFRAGGVVEQFF; cdr3_nt: TGTGCCAGCAGTTACAGATTTCGAGCGGGAGGGGTGGTTGAGCAGTTCTTC
v_call: TRBV30; clone_size: NA; j_call: TRBJ2-5; d_call: TRBD2; cdr3_aa: CAWSRTSRETQYF; cdr3_nt: TGTGCCTGGAGTCGGACTAGTCGGGAGACCCAGTACTTC
v_call: TRBV6-2/TRBV6-3; clone_size: many; j_call: TRBJ1-2; d_call: TRBD1; cdr3_aa: CASSPTDRRGGYTF; cdr3_nt: TGTGCCAGCAGTCCTACGGACAGGCGTGGTGGCTACACCTTC
v_call: TRBV6-5; clone_size: NA; j_call: TRBJ2-5; d_call: TRBD1; cdr3_aa: CASSYFRGLGETQYF; cdr3_nt: TGTGCCAGCAGTTATTTCAGGGGGCTAGGAGAGACCCAGTACTTC
v_call: TRBV14; clone_size: NA; j_call: TRBJ2-5; d_call: NA; cdr3_aa: CASSQEVGAGTQYF; cdr3_nt: TGTGCCAGCAGCCAAGAAGTAGGTGCTGGGACCCAGTACTTC
v_call: TRBV18; clone_size: many; j_call: TRBJ1-2; d_call: NA; cdr3_aa: CASSPPGLVGYGYTF; cdr3_nt: TGTGCCAGCTCACCACCGGGGTTAGTCGGATATGGCTACACCTTC
v_call: TRBV7-2; clone_size: many; j_call: TRBJ1-5; d_call: TRBD1; cdr3_aa: CASSPTGEQPQHF; cdr3_nt: TGTGCCAGCAGCCCCACAGGGGAACAGCCCCAGCATTTT
v_call: TRBV10-2; clone_size: many; j_call: TRBJ1-2; d_call: NA; cdr3_aa: CASSSSGAPNYGYTF; cdr3_nt: TGCGCCAGCAGCTCTTCGGGAGCTCCTAACTATGGCTACACCTTC
v_call: TRBV6-1; clone_size: NA; j_call: TRBJ2-7; d_call: NA; cdr3_aa: CASTKDLIHEQYF; cdr3_nt: TGTGCCAGCACGAAGGACCTAATCCACGAGCAGTACTTC
v_call: TRBV12-3/TRBV12-4; clone_size: many; j_call: TRBJ2-3; d_call: TRBD1; cdr3_aa: CASRMNRGLPDTQYF; cdr3_nt: TGTGCCAGCAGGATGAACAGGGGGCTCCCAGATACGCAGTATTTT
v_call: TRBV20-1; clone_size: many; j_call: TRBJ2-2; d_call: NA; cdr3_aa: CSARSNTGELFF; cdr3_nt: TGCAGTGCTAGATCGAACACCGGGGAGCTGTTTTTT
v_call: TRBV6-5; clone_size: many; j_call: TRBJ1-5; d_call: TRBD1; cdr3_aa: CASRGQGAGQPQHF; cdr3_nt: TGTGCCAGCAGGGGACAGGGGGCAGGGCAGCCCCAGCATTTT
v_call: TRBV12-3/TRBV12-4; clone_size: few; j_call: TRBJ2-1; d_call: NA; cdr3_aa: CASTWGYNEQFF; cdr3_nt: TGTGCCAGCACCTGGGGGTACAATGAGCAGTTCTTC
v_call: TRBV12-3/TRBV12-4; clone_size: NA; j_call: TRBJ2-5; d_call: TRBD1; cdr3_aa: CASSLSAGGFETQYF; cdr3_nt: TGTGCCAGCAGTTTATCGGCAGGGGGCTTTGAGACCCAGTACTTC
v_call: TRBV29-1; clone_size: many; j_call: TRBJ2-3; d_call: NA; cdr3_aa: CSVEEGKGADTQYF; cdr3_nt: TGCAGCGTTGAAGAAGGGAAGGGGGCAGATACGCAGTATTTT
v_call: TRBV27; clone_size: many; j_call: TRBJ1-2; d_call: TRBD1; cdr3_aa: CASKRQGSYGYTF; cdr3_nt: TGTGCCAGCAAAAGACAGGGGAGCTATGGCTACACCTTC
v_call: TRBV14; clone_size: many; j_call: TRBJ1-6; d_call: NA; cdr3_aa: CASSQAWGNSPLHF; cdr3_nt: TGTGCCAGCAGCCAAGCGTGGGGAAATTCACCCCTCCACTTT
v_call: TRBV10-1; clone_size: many; j_call: TRBJ2-5; d_call: NA; cdr3_aa: CARSDPGTYPETQYF; cdr3_nt: TGCGCCAGAAGTGACCCAGGGACCTATCCAGAGACCCAGTACTTC
v_call: TRBV20-1; clone_size: NA; j_call: TRBJ2-5; d_call: TRBD2; cdr3_aa: CSAGSGNHQETQYF; cdr3_nt: TGCAGTGCTGGTAGCGGGAATCACCAAGAGACCCAGTACTTC
v_call: TRBV12-3/TRBV12-4; clone_size: NA; j_call: TRBJ2-3; d_call: NA; cdr3_aa: CASSSDTRDTQYF; cdr3_nt: TGTGCCAGCAGTTCTGACACCAGGGATACGCAGTATTTT
v_call: TRBV29-1; clone_size: NA; j_call: TRBJ1-2; d_call: NA; cdr3_aa: CSVVPREGSNYGYTF; cdr3_nt: TGCAGCGTTGTCCCGCGGGAGGGGTCAAACTATGGCTACACCTTC
v_call: TRBV6-6; clone_size: many; j_call: TRBJ1-5; d_call: NA; cdr3_aa: CASSSQRAAGRPQHF; cdr3_nt: TGTGCCAGCAGTTCCCAAAGGGCAGCAGGGCGGCCCCAGCATTTT
v_call: TRBV20-1; clone_size: many; j_call: TRBJ1-2; d_call: TRBD1; cdr3_aa: CSARERDRGYYGYTF; cdr3_nt: TGCAGTGCTAGAGAAAGGGACAGAGGATACTATGGCTACACCTTC
v_call: TRBV7-2; clone_size: many; j_call: TRBJ2-2; d_call: TRBD1; cdr3_aa: CASSTGQGGTGELFF; cdr3_nt: TGTGCCAGCAGCACCGGACAGGGGGGCACCGGGGAGCTGTTTTTT
v_call: TRBV5-4; clone_size: many; j_call: TRBJ2-2; d_call: NA; cdr3_aa: CASSLEGPGELFF; cdr3_nt: TGTGCCAGCAGCTTGGAGGGGCCCGGGGAGCTGTTTTTT
v_call: TRBV7-2; clone_size: NA; j_call: TRBJ1-1; d_call: NA; cdr3_aa: CASSLGGAGEAFF; cdr3_nt: TGTGCCAGCAGCTTAGGGGGCGCGGGTGAAGCTTTCTTT
v_call: TRBV11-2; clone_size: many; j_call: TRBJ2-7; d_call: NA; cdr3_aa: CASSIKTGPSAGEQYF; cdr3_nt: TGTGCCAGCAGCATCAAAACGGGACCCTCGGCGGGGGAGCAGTACTTC
v_call: TRBV5-1; clone_size: NA; j_call: TRBJ2-5; d_call: NA; cdr3_aa: CASSRTWPTQETQYF; cdr3_nt: TGCGCCAGCAGCCGGACATGGCCAACCCAAGAGACCCAGTACTTC
v_call: TRBV7-2; clone_size: many; j_call: TRBJ2-5; d_call: NA; cdr3_aa: CASSLARETQYF; cdr3_nt: TGTGCCAGCAGCTTAGCGCGAGAGACCCAGTACTTC
v_call: TRBV9; clone_size: many; j_call: TRBJ2-3; d_call: NA; cdr3_aa: CASSVEDVGGTDTQYF; cdr3_nt: TGTGCCAGCAGCGTAGAGGATGTGGGGGGAACAGATACGCAGTATTTT
v_call: TRBV30; clone_size: many; j_call: TRBJ1-1; d_call: NA; cdr3_aa: CAWSATTNTEAFF; cdr3_nt: TGTGCCTGGAGTGCGACAACGAACACTGAAGCTTTCTTT
v_call: TRBV28; clone_size: many; j_call: TRBJ2-3; d_call: TRBD2; cdr3_aa: CASRVGGESTDTQYF; cdr3_nt: TGTGCCAGCAGGGTGGGGGGGGAATCCACAGATACGCAGTATTTT